This is a list of T cell receptor beta chains from one sample in a study of Ad26.COV2.S vaccination and SARS-CoV-2 variants. TCRdb's table, derived via immunoSEQ multiplex PCR, lists solely in-frame clones and lacks some. Here the sample spans some 370,000 clones, around four fifths being singletons. The specimen comprised peripheral blood, sampled in a trial of Ad26.COV2.S vaccine versus placebo. The receptors shown here come from a person aged 18 to 65 who received the Ad26.COV2.S COVID-19 vaccine or a placebo. Both conserved end residues are part of each CDR3. D genes are given only for firm matches. Where a row states a size, it is once, few, many or the class of an expanded clone; other rows omit it.

V,J,D,size,DNA,CDR3
TRBV14,TRBJ1-6,.,.,TGTGCCAGCAGCCTTTATAATTCACCCCTCCACTTT,CASSLYNSPLHF
TRBV12-5,TRBJ1-4,.,few,TGTGCTAGTGGTTTTAGGGAAAAACTGTTTTTT,CASGFREKLFF
TRBV10-3,TRBJ2-1,TRBD2,.,TGTGCCATCAGAGCGGGAGATTATGATGAGCAGTTCTTC,CAIRAGDYDEQFF
TRBV7-2,TRBJ1-1,.,.,TGTGCCAGCAGCTTTTTTGGATTGAGCGCTGAAGCTTTCTTT,CASSFFGLSAEAFF
TRBV5-6,TRBJ2-7,TRBD1,once,TGTGCCAGCAGCATAGGACAGGATTCCTACGAGCAGTACTTC,CASSIGQDSYEQYF
TRBV19,TRBJ1-2,.,.,TGTGCCAGTAGTATCCAGGGAAACTATGGCTACACCTTC,CASSIQGNYGYTF
TRBV7-3,TRBJ1-1,.,.,TGTGCCAGCAGCTTAAAGGGCCCGAGCACTGAAGCTTTCTTT,CASSLKGPSTEAFF
TRBV9,TRBJ1-1,.,.,TGTGCCAGCAGCGTAGCGTCCCAGGCCCCAAAGGAGAAAGCTTTCTTT,CASSVASQAPKEKAFF
TRBV4-3,TRBJ1-5,.,once,TGCGCCAGCAGCCAAGAATTGAGTAGTAATCAGCCCCAGCATTTT,CASSQELSSNQPQHF
TRBV1,TRBJ1-1,.,.,TGCACCAGCAGCCCGGATGGGGTGGCCCCTGAAGCTTTCTTT,CTSSPDGVAPEAFF
TRBV6-5,TRBJ2-1,.,once,TGTGCCAGCAGTTACTCTATCGAAAACAATGAGCAGTTCTTC,CASSYSIENNEQFF
TRBV18,TRBJ1-3,TRBD1,once,TGTGCCAGCTCACCACCGGGGACAGGGGGAAACACCATATATTTT,CASSPPGTGGNTIYF
TRBV5-1,TRBJ1-2,.,.,TGCGCCAGCAGCCATCGGCCCCTTACAGGCTACTATGGCTACACCTTC,CASSHRPLTGYYGYTF
TRBV11-2,TRBJ2-5,.,once,TGTGCCAGCAGCCCCGATAGGGGGGAGACCCAGTACTTC,CASSPDRGETQYF
TRBV9,TRBJ2-1,TRBD2,once,TGTGCCAGCAGCCTACGACTATCTAGCGGGGGTATTTACAATGAGCAGTTCTTC,CASSLRLSSGGIYNEQFF
TRBV7-9,TRBJ1-2,.,.,TGTGCCAGCAGTCGGCTGGAGGGCTTAAGAAAAGATAACTATGGCTACACCTTC,CASSRLEGLRKDNYGYTF
TRBV29-1,TRBJ2-3,.,.,TGCAGCGTTGAAGGTCGCTACACAGATACGCAGTATTTT,CSVEGRYTDTQYF
TRBV15,TRBJ2-7,.,.,TGTGCCACCAGCAGAGGAGTGGCGGACAGCTCCTACGAGCAGTACTTC,CATSRGVADSSYEQYF
TRBV6-2/TRBV6-3,TRBJ1-2,.,once,TGTGCCAGCAGTTACTCGTATGGCTACACCTTC,CASSYSYGYTF
TRBV6-2/TRBV6-3,TRBJ2-1,.,.,TGTGCCAGCAGCCACCGGTTGCCCGGGAGCTCCTACAATGAGCAGTTCTTC,CASSHRLPGSSYNEQFF
TRBV5-4,TRBJ2-7,.,.,TGTGCCAGCAGCCCAAACAGGGGGGGCTTCTACGAGCAGTACTTC,CASSPNRGGFYEQYF
TRBV24-1,TRBJ2-2,.,.,TGTGCCACCAGTGTAGACGGCACCGGGGAGCTGTTTTTT,CATSVDGTGELFF
TRBV19,TRBJ1-2,TRBD1,.,TGTGCCAGTAGTATTAGAGCGGCAGGGGGCGCGGGCGGCTACACCTTC,CASSIRAAGGAGGYTF
TRBV3-1/TRBV3-2,TRBJ1-1,TRBD1,.,TGTGCCAGCGGGGGACAGGGGAACACTGAAGCTTTCTTT,CASGGQGNTEAFF
TRBV6-5,TRBJ1-1,.,.,TGTGCCAGCAGCCGCGGGACATTGAACACTGAAGCTTTCTTT,CASSRGTLNTEAFF
TRBV21-1,TRBJ2-6,.,.,TGTGCCAGCAGCAAAGTCATGGGCGCTGGGGCCAACGTCCTGACTTTC,CASSKVMGAGANVLTF
TRBV4-2,TRBJ1-4,.,.,TGTGCCAGCAGCCCACGGGAGGCTAATGAAAAACTGTTTTTT,CASSPREANEKLFF
TRBV7-6,TRBJ2-7,.,.,TGTGCCAGCAGCCTAACACAGTCCTACGAGCAGTACTTC,CASSLTQSYEQYF
TRBV10-1,TRBJ2-5,.,.,TGCGCCAGCAGTGAGTCCGATGGGAATGGAGAGACCCAGTACTTC,CASSESDGNGETQYF
TRBV14,TRBJ2-6,.,.,TGTGCCAGCAGCCAAGCTATTTGGGGGTATGCTGGGGCCAACGTCCTGACTTTC,CASSQAIWGYAGANVLTF
TRBV5-6,TRBJ1-3,.,.,TGTGCCAGCAGCTATTCAATTGGAAACACCATATATTTT,CASSYSIGNTIYF
TRBV2,TRBJ1-4,.,.,TGTGCCACTCGGCGGGGGTTGGGGGAAAAACTGTTTTTT,CATRRGLGEKLFF
TRBV7-9,TRBJ2-1,.,.,TGTGCCAGCAGCCCCCTGGGGGGGCAAGACAATGAGCAGTTCTTC,CASSPLGGQDNEQFF
TRBV6-2/TRBV6-3,TRBJ1-4,TRBD1,.,TGTGCCAGCAGCAGGACAGGGGCCGAAAAACTGTTTTTT,CASSRTGAEKLFF
TRBV4-1,TRBJ1-5,.,few,TGCGCCAGCAGCCAGCGGCGGGGCGATCAGCCCCAGCATTTT,CASSQRRGDQPQHF
TRBV4-2,TRBJ1-1,.,.,TGTGCCAGCAGCCAAGAGGGTCATTACATGAACACTGAAGCTTTCTTT,CASSQEGHYMNTEAFF
TRBV12-5,TRBJ2-5,.,.,TGTGCTAGTGGTTTGGCCTCGGGGGTATCGATGAAGGCCCAGTACTTC,CASGLASGVSMKAQYF
TRBV5-4,TRBJ2-7,.,.,TGTGCCAGCAGCTTCAGCCCCAAGGCCGAGCAGTACTTC,CASSFSPKAEQYF
TRBV9,TRBJ2-7,.,.,TGTGCCAGCAGCCCAGACCTTGGAGGCTACGAGCAGTACTTC,CASSPDLGGYEQYF
TRBV11-2,TRBJ2-7,TRBD2,.,TGTGCCAGCAGCGCCGGACTAGCGGGAGTTTACGAGCAGTACTTC,CASSAGLAGVYEQYF
TRBV30,TRBJ2-7,TRBD2,.,TGTGCCTGGAGTAGGTTGGGAGCGGGACCCTACGAGCAGTACTTC,CAWSRLGAGPYEQYF
TRBV11-3,TRBJ2-4,TRBD2,once,TGTGCCAGCAGCCCAGCGGGAAAGATAGCCAAAAACATTCAGTACTTC,CASSPAGKIAKNIQYF
TRBV4-1,TRBJ1-2,.,.,TGCGCCAGCAGCCCAGACAGGAACTATGGCTACACCTTC,CASSPDRNYGYTF
TRBV5-4,TRBJ1-4,.,.,TGTGCCAGCAGCTCTGGAGGGGGGGGAATTAATGAAAAACTGTTTTTT,CASSSGGGGINEKLFF
TRBV19,TRBJ1-5,.,few,TGTGCCAGTAGAACCCAGGGAAAAGGCAATCAGCCCCAGCATTTT,CASRTQGKGNQPQHF
TRBV7-3,TRBJ2-1,.,.,TGTGCCAGCAGCTTAATAGGTGGGGTCTCCTACAATGAGCAGTTCTTC,CASSLIGGVSYNEQFF
TRBV7-3,TRBJ2-3,TRBD1,.,TGTGCCAGCAGCCCCGGACAGGGGGGCACAGATACGCAGTATTTT,CASSPGQGGTDTQYF
TRBV7-9,TRBJ1-3,.,.,TGTGCCAGCAGCCCGAACTCGGGACCTGGAAACACCATATATTTT,CASSPNSGPGNTIYF